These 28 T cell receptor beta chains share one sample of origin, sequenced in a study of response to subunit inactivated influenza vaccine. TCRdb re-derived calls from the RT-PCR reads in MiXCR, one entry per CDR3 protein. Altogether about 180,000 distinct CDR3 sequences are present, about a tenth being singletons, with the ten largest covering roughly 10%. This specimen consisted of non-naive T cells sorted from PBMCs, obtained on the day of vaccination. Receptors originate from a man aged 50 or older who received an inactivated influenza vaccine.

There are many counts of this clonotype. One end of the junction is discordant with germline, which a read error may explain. The CDR3 DNA is TGTGCCAGCAGCTTGTATCTAGCGGCCTCCTCCGAGCAGTACTTC. It encodes CASSLYLAASSEQYF. The chain recombines TRBV7-2 with TRBJ2-7, with 7 bases identical to TRBD2. Germline loops: CDR1 SGHTA, CDR2 FQGNSA. The length of the CDR3 is 15 residues.

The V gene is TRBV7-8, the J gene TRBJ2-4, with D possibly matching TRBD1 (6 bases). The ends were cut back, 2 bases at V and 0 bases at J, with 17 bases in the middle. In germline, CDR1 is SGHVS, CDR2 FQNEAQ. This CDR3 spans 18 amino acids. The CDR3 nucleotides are TGTGCCAGCAGCTTAAGGGCCGGACGACAGGTAGCCAAAAACATTCAGTACTTC. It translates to CASSLRAGRQVAKNIQYF.

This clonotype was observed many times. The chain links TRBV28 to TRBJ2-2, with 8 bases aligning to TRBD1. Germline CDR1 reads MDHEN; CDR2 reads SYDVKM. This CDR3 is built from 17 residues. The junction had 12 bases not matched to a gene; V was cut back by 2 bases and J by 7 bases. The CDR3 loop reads CASSLSWTGWIHGELFF. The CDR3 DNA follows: TGTGCCAGCAGTTTAAGTTGGACAGGGTGGATACACGGGGAGCTGTTTTTT.

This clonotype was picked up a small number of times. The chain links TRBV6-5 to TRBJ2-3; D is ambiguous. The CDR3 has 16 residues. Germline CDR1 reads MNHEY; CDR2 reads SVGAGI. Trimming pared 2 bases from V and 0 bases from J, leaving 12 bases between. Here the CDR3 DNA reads TGTGCCAGCAGTTACCAGGCATCCGCTAGCACAGATACGCAGTATTTT. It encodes CASSYQASASTDTQYF.

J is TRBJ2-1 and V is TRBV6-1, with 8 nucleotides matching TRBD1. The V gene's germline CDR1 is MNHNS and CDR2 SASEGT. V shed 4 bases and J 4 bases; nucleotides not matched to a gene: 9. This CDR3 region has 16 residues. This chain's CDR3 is CASSAEPGQVYNEQFF. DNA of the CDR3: TGTGCCAGCAGTGCCGAACCGGGACAGGTATACAATGAGCAGTTCTTC.

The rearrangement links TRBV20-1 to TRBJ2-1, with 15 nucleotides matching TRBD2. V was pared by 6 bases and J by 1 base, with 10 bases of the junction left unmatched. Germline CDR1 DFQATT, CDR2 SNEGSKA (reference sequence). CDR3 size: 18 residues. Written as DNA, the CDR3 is TGCAGTGCGCCCCCGGGACTAGCGGGAGGTCAATCCTACAATGAGCAGTTCTTC. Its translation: CSAPPGLAGGQSYNEQFF.

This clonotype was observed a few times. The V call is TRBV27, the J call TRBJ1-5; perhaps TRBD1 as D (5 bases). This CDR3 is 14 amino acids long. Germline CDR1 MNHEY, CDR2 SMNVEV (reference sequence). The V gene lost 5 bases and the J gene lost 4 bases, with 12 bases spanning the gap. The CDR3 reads CASSGTGNNQPQHF. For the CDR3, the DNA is TGTGCCAGCAGTGGTACAGGAAATAATCAGCCCCAGCATTTT.

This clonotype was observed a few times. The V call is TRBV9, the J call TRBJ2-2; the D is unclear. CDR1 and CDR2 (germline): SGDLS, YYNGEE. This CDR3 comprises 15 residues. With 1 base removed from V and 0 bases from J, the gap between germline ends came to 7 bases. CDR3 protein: CASSVRSTNTGELFF. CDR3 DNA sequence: TGTGCCAGCAGCGTAAGGAGTACGAACACCGGGGAGCTGTTTTTT.

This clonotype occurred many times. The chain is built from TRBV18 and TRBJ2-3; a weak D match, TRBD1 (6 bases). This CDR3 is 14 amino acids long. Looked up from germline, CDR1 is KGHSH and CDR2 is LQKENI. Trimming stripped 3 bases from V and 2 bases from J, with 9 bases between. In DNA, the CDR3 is TGTGCCAGCTCACCCGACAGGTCCACAGATACGCAGTATTTT. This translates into CASSPDRSTDTQYF. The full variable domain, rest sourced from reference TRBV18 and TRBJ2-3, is NAGVMQNPRHLVRRRGQEARLRCSPMKGHSHVYWYRQLPEEGLKFMVYLQKENIIDESGMPKERFSAEFPKEGPSILRIQQVVRGDSAAYFCASSPDRSTDTQYFGPGTRLTVL.

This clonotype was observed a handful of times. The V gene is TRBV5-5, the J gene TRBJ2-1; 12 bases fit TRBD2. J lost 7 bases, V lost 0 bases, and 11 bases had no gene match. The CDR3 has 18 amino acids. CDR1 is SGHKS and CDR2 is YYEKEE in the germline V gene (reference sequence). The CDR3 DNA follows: TGTGCCAGCAGCTTGGGGGAGTCTAGCGGGAGGGCCATAAATGAGCAGTTCTTC. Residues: CASSLGESSGRAINEQFF.

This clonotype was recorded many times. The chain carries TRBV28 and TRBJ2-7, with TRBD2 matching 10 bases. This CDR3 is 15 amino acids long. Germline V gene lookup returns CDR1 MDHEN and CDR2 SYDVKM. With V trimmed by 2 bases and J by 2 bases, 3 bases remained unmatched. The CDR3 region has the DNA TGTGCCAGCAGTTTACTAGCGGGAGAAGCCTACGAGCAGTACTTC. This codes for CASSLLAGEAYEQYF.

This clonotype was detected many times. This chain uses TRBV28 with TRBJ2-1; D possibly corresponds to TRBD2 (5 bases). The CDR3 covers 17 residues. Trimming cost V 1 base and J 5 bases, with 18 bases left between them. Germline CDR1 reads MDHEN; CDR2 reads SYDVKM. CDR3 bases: TGTGCCAGCAGTTTATCTTCGTGGCTAGCAGGAAACAATGAGCAGTTCTTC. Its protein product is CASSLSSWLAGNNEQFF.

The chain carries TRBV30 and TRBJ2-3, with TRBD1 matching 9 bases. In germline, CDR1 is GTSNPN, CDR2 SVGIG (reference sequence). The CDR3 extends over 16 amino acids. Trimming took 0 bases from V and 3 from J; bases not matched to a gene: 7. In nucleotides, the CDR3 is TGTGCCTGGAGTGTACCGGGACAGGGCCCTACAGATACGCAGTATTTT. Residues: CAWSVPGQGPTDTQYF.

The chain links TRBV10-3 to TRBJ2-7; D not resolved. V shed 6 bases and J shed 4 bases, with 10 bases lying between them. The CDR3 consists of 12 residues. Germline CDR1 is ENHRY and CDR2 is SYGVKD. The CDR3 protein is CAIRPAGYEQYF. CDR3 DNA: TGTGCCATCAGGCCCGCCGGTTACGAGCAGTACTTC.

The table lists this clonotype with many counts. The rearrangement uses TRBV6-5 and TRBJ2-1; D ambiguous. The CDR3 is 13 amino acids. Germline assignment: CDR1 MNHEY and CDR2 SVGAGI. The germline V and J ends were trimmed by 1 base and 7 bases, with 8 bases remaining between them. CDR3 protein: CASSYLNENEQFF. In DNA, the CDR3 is TGTGCCAGCAGTTACTTGAATGAGAATGAGCAGTTCTTC.

The CDR3 DNA reads as TGTGCCAGCAGAACTAGGTCGTCGGCAGATACGCAGTATTTT. It yields the protein CASRTRSSADTQYF. The J gene is TRBJ2-3, the V gene TRBV2; D perhaps matches TRBD2 (5 bases). The V end lost 6 bases, the J end lost 4 bases, and 14 bases lay between the germline ends. Germline V lookup: CDR1 SNHLY, CDR2 FYNNEI. This CDR3 is built from 14 residues. Based on the CDR3 plus reference TRBV2 and TRBJ2-3, the full variable domain is EPEVTQTPSHQVTQMGQEVILRCVPISNHLYFYWYRQILGQKVEFLVSFYNNEISEKSEIFDDQFSVERPDGSNFTLKIRSTKLEDSAMYFCASRTRSSADTQYFGPGTRLTVL.

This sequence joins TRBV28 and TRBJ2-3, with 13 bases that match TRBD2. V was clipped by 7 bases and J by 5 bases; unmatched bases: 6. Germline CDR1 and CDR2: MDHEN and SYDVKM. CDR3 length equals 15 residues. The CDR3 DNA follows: TGTGCCAGCACCCGGACTAGCGGGAGAAGAGATACGCAGTATTTT. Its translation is CASTRTSGRRDTQYF. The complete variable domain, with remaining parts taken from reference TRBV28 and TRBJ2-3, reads DVKVTQSSRYLVKRTGEKVFLECVQDMDHENMFWYRQDPGLGLRLIYFSYDVKMKEKGDIPEGYSVSREKKERFSLILESASTNQTSMYLCASTRTSGRRDTQYFGPGTRLTVL.

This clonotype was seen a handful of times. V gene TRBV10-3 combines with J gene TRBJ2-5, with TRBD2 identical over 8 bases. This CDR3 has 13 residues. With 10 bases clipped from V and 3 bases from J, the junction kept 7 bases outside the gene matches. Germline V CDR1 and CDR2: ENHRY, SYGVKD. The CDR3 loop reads CATTLAVEETQYF. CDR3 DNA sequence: TGTGCCACAACACTAGCGGTAGAAGAGACCCAGTACTTC.

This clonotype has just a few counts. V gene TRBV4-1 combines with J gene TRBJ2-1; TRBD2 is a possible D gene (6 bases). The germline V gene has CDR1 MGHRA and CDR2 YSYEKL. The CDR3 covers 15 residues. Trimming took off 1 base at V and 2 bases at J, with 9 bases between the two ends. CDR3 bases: TGCGCCAGCAGCCAAGCTCGCGGGACCTACAATGAGCAGTTCTTC. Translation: CASSQARGTYNEQFF.

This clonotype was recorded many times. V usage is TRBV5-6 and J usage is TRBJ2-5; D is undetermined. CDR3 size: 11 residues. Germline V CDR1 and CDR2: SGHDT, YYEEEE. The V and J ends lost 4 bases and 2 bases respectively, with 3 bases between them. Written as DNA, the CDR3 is TGTGCCAGCAGCGATCAAGAGACCCAGTACTTC. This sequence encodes CASSDQETQYF.

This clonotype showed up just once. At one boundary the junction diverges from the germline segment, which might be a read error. The CDR3 loop is CSAHISLGYIF. The CDR3 DNA sequence: TGCAGTGCACATATTTCGTTGGGCTACATCTTC. The rearrangement joins TRBV20-1 to TRBJ1-2, with D uncertain. The germline V gene encodes CDR1 DFQATT and CDR2 SNEGSKA (reference sequence). The CDR3 sequence is 11 residues long.

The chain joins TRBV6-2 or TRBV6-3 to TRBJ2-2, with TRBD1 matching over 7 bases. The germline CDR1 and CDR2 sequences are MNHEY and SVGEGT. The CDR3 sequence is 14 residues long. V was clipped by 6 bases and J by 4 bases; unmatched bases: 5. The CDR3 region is CASRAQGSTGELFF. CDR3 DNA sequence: TGTGCCAGCAGGGCACAGGGGTCCACCGGGGAGCTGTTTTTT.

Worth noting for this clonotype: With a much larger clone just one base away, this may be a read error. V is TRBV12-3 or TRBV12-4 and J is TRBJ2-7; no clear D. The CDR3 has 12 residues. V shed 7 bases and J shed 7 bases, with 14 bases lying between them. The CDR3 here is CASTRRPQEQYF. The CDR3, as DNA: TGTGCCAGCACTCGACGACCGCAGGAGCAGTACTTC.

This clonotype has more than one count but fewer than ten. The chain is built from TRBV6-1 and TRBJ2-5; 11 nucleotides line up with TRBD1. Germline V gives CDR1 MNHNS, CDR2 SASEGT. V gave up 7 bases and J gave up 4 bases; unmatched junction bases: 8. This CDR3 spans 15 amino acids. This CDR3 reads CASKPGQGERETQYF. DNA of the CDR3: TGTGCCAGCAAACCGGGACAGGGGGAACGAGAGACCCAGTACTTC.

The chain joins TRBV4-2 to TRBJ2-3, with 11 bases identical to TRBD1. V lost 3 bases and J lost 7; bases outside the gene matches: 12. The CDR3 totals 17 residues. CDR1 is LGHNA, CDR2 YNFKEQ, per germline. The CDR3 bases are TGTGCCAGCAGCCAGAACACCCGCGGGACAGGGGGACATACGCAGTATTTT. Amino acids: CASSQNTRGTGGHTQYF.

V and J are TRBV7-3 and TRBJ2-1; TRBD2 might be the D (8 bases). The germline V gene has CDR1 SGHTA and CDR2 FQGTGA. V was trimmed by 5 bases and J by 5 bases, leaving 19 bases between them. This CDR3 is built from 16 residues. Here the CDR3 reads CASSQRGLAGNNEQFF. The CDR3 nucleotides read TGTGCCAGCAGCCAAAGGGGGCTAGCGGGCAACAATGAGCAGTTCTTC.

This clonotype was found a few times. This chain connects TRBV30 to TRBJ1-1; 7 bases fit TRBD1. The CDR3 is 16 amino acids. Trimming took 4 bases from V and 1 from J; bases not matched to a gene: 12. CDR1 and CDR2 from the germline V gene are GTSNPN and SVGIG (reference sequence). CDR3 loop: CAWNPDRVKPNTEAFF. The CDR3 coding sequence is TGTGCCTGGAACCCCGACAGGGTGAAACCGAACACTGAAGCTTTCTTT.

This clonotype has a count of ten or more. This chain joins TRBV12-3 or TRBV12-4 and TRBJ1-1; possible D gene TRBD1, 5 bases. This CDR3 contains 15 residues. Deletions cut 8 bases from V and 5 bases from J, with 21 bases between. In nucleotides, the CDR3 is TGTGCCAGCCACTTTCCCCGGGGGACGGGGACTGAAGCTTTCTTT. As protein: CASHFPRGTGTEAFF.